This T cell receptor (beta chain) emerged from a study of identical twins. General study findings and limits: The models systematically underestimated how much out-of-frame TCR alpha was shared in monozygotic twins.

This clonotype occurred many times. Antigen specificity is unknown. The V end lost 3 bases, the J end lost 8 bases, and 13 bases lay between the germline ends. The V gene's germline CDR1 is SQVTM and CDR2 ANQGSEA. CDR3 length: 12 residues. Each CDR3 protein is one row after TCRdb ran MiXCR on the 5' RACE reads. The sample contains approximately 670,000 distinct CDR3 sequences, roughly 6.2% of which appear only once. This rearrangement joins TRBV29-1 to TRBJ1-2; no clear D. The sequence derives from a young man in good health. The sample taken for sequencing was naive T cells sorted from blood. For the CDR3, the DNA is TGCAGCGTTGAGAGCAGGTGGAAAGGCTACACCTTC. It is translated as CSVESRWKGYTF.